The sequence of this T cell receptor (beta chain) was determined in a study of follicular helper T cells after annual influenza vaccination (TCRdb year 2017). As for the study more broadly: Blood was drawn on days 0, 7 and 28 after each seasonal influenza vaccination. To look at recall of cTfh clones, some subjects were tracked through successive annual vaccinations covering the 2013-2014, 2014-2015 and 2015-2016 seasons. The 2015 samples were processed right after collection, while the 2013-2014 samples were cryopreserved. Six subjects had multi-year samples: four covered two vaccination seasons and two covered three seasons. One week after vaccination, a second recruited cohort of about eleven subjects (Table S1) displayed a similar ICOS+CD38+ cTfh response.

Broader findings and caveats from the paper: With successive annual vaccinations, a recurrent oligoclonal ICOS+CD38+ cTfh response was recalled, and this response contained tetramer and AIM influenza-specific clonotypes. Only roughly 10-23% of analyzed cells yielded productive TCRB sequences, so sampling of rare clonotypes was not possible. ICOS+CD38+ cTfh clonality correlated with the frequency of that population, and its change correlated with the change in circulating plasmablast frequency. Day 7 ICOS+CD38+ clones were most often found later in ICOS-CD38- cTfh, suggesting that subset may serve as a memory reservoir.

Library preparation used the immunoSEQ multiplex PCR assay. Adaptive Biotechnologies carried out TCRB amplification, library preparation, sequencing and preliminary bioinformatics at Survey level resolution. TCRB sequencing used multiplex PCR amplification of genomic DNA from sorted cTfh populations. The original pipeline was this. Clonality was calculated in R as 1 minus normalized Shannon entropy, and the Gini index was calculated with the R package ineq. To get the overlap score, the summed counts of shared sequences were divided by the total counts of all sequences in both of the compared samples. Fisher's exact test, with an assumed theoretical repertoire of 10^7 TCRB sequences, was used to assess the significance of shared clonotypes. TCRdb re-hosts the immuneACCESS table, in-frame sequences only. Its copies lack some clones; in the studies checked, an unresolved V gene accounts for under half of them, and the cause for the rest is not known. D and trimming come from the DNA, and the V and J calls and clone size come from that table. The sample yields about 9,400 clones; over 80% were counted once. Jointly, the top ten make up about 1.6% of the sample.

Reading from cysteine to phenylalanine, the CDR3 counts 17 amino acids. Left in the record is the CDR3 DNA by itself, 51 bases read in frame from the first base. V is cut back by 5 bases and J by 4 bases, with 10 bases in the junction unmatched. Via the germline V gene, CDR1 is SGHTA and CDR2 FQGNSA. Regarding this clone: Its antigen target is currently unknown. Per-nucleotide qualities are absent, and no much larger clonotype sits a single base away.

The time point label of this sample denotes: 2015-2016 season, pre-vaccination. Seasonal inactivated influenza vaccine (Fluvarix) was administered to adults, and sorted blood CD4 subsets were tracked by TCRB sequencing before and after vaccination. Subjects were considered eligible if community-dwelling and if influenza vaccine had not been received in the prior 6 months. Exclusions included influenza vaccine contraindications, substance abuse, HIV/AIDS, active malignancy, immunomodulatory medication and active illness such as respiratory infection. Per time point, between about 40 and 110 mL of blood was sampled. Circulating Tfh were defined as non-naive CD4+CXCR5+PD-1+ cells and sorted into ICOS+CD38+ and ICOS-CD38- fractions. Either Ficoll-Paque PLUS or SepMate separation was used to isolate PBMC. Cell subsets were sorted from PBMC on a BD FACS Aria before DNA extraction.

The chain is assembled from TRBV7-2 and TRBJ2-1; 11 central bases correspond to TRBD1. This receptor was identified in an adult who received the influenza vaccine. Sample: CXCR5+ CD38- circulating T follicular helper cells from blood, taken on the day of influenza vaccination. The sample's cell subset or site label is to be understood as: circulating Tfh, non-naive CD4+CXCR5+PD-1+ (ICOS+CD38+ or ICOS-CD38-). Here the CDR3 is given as CASSLGFGTGGYNEQFF. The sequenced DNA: TGTGCCAGCAGCCTTGGCTTCGGGACAGGGGGTTACAATGAGCAGTTCTTC.